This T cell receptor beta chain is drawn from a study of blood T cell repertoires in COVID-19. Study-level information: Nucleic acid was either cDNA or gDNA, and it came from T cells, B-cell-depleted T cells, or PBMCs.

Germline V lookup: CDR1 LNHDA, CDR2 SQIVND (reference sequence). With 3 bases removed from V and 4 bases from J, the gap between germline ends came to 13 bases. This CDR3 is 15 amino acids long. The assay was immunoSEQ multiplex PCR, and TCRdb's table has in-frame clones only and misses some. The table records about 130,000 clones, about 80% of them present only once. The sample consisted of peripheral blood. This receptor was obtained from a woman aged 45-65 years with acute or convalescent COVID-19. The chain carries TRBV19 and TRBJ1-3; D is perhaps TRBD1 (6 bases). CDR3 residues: CASSMAGGQGNTIYF. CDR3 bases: TGTGCCAGTAGTATGGCGGGTGGACAGGGAAACACCATATATTTT.